Listed below are T cell receptor beta chains from one sample, sequenced in a study of molecular identifiers for immune sequencing clone quantification. MiXCR, applied by TCRdb to the PCR reads, yields one record per CDR3 protein. Of approximately 35,000 distinct CDR3 sequences in the sample, about 18% are singletons; the top ten hold approximately 1.2%. The sequencing input was naive CD8+ T cells from blood, with Jurkat cell RNA spiked in. The receptors here all came from a human donor in good health. Some libraries in this study had Jurkat cell RNA spiked in. The CDR3 runs from the conserved cysteine through the conserved F or W. The D gene is left open where the match is weak. The size field is filled for only some rows; it gives once, few, many or a size class.

d_call	v_call	j_call	clone_size	cdr3_nt	cdr3_aa
TRBD1	TRBV6-1	TRBJ2-7	-	TGTGCCACCCAAGGACAGGCCCACTACGAGCAGTACTTC	CATQGQAHYEQYF
-	TRBV6-2/TRBV6-3	TRBJ1-1	many	TGTGCCAGCAGTTTCGGGGGCACTGAAGCTTTCTTT	CASSFGGTEAFF
-	TRBV29-1	TRBJ2-7	medium-sized	TGCAGCGTCCGGGCCCCAGGGAACGAGCAGTACTTC	CSVRAPGNEQYF
-	TRBV28	TRBJ2-7	-	TGTGCCAGCACCCCCTTGAAGATGCCTTACGAGCAGTACTTC	CASTPLKMPYEQYF
-	TRBV9	TRBJ2-7	many	TGTGCCAGCAGCCCCCCCCGAGGGCACGAGCAGTACTTC	CASSPPRGHEQYF
-	TRBV20-1	TRBJ2-7	many	TGCAGTGCTAGAGAAAATAGAGGGGGTCAGTTCTACGAGCAGTACTTC	CSARENRGGQFYEQYF
TRBD2	TRBV6-5	TRBJ2-3	many	TGTGCCAGCAGTTACTCGAGCGGGGCGGCGTGGGATACGCAGTATTTT	CASSYSSGAAWDTQYF
-	TRBV6-5	TRBJ2-7	many	TGTGCCAGCAGTTACTCCGGGATTCGAGATGAGCAGTACTTC	CASSYSGIRDEQYF
-	TRBV7-9	TRBJ2-3	-	TGTGCCGGCAGCTTACCTCGCGCGGCCTTACGCACAGATACGCAGTATTTT	CAGSLPRAALRTDTQYF
-	TRBV28	TRBJ2-7	medium-sized	TGTGCCAGCAGCCAGGGGCTAGCGGCCTACGAGCAGTACTTC	CASSQGLAAYEQYF